The table lists the clone carrying this T cell receptor beta chain with a few counts. TCRdb's protein and the DNA translation differ at residue 11; the protein here comes from the DNA. Gene names follow the mouse nomenclature. The read finishes 3 residues shy of the CDR3 end, and the germline J gene is used to complete it. The entry originates in a study of CD8+ T cells in alopecia areata. Study context: Female C3H/HeJ mice aged roughly 6-11 weeks received skin from approximately 6-13-month-old C3H/HeJ donors with spontaneous alopecia.

Sequencing relied on a cDNA template that was reverse transcribed from extracted RNA. Repertoires were generated with immunoSEQ multiplex PCR, while TCRdb's copy carries only in-frame clones and drops some. This repertoire holds approximately 110,000 clones, and none appear only once. V was pared by 4 bases and J by 6 bases, with 11 bases between. This CDR3 region has 14 residues. Looked up from germline, CDR1 is FNHDT and CDR2 is SITEND (reference sequence). V is TRBV19 and J is TRBJ1-6; possible D gene TRBD1, 6 bases. TRBJ1-6 carries the ORF label, with uncertain function. This clonotype originated in a C3H/HeJ mouse with alopecia areata. Strain haplotype (MHC): H2-k. Sequencing used lesional skin. The DNA read from the CDR3 is TGTGCCAGCAGTCTGGGACAAATTAATTCGCCC. Its protein product is CASSLGQINSP. The whole CDR3 protein reads CASSLGQINSPLYF.